This TCR beta chain was found in a study of T cell responses to AZD1222 COVID-19 vaccine. The method was immunoSEQ multiplex PCR; TCRdb's version includes in-frame clones alone and lacks a portion of them. The data show some 150,000 clones, about 91% seen once. Regarding the study as a whole: Unmutated variant regions are reportedly targeted by nearly half of spike-specific TCRs. In a largely white British group with more females than males, clonal diversity was possibly underestimated.

Details on this clone: Its antigen is unknown.

Germline V gene data show CDR1 as SGHRS and CDR2 as YFSETQ. This CDR3 contains 12 residues. V dropped 4 bases and J dropped 7 bases, with 11 bases sitting between them. This sample comprised peripheral blood, obtained on day 0 of AZD1222 vaccination. The receptor's source is an adult in good health. V is TRBV5-1 and J is TRBJ1-2, with unresolved D. The CDR3 DNA follows: TGCGCCAGCAGCCAAGGGAGGTTTGGCTACACCTTC. Translated: CASSQGRFGYTF.